These 10 T cell receptor beta chains originate from one sample sequenced in a study of T cells in Graves' hyperthyroidism and ophthalmopathy (dated 2019 in TCRdb). The library was produced with multiplex PCR. The instrument given in TCRdb is Illumina HiSeq 2000. The TCR beta CDR3 regions were amplified from RNA transcripts. A first-round RT-PCR of the TCR CDR3 used the HTBI primer set with the Qiagen OneStep RT-PCR kit. TCRdb took the public reads, trimmed them with fastp at Q25, ran MiXCR for clone calling and kept in-frame beta chains. Rows merge per CDR3 protein into single entries with the most common DNA and genes. This sample is represented by roughly 720,000 distinct CDR3 sequences; around a sixth of them were singletons. The ten most abundant clones make up around 15% of the sample. Sequencing used blood. These receptors were collected from a man in his fifties or sixties with Graves' hyperthyroidism.

This clonotype was detected many times. This chain uses TRBV24-1 with TRBJ2-1, with 9 bases matching TRBD1. The ends lost 5 bases at V and 13 bases at J; junction bases unmatched: 11. Germline V gene lookup returns CDR1 KGHDR and CDR2 SFDVKD. This CDR3 comprises 14 residues. In DNA, the CDR3 is TGTGCCACCAGTGTTTCCGGGACAGGGTTCCGCCAGTTCTTC. Encoded protein: CATSVSGTGFRQFF.

This clonotype has only a few counts. The chain employs TRBV5-1 and TRBJ1-6, with D perhaps TRBD1 (5 bases). The CDR3 loop spans 13 amino acids. V was cut by 10 bases and J by 5 bases, with 13 bases left in between. Per the germline V gene, CDR1 is SGHRS and CDR2 is YFSETQ. CDR3 in amino acids: CAGVGGDNSPLHF. In DNA form, the CDR3 reads TGCGCCGGGGTGGGGGGAGATAATTCACCCCTCCACTTT.

This clonotype showed up many times. The rearrangement links TRBV30 to TRBJ1-5; 7 nucleotides agree with TRBD1. The CDR3 spans 14 residues. Germline lookup yields CDR1 GTSNPN and CDR2 SVGIG (reference sequence). Germline trimming cut 2 bases from V and 3 bases from J; bases unmatched to any gene: 4. CDR3: CAWSPRGDNQPQHF. The CDR3 DNA is TGTGCCTGGAGTCCCAGGGGGGACAATCAGCCCCAGCATTTT.

The chain employs TRBV29-1 and TRBJ1-2; no clear D gene. Per the germline V gene, CDR1 is SQVTM and CDR2 is ANQGSEA. The CDR3 totals 11 residues. Trimming removed 1 base from V and 5 bases from J, with 5 bases in between. The DNA for the CDR3 is TGCAGCGTTGAAGCAACTTATGGCTACACCTTC. Translated, it gives CSVEATYGYTF.

The chain has TRBV4-2 and TRBJ2-2; D not resolved. Deletions cut 0 bases from V and 5 bases from J, with 7 bases between. CDR3 size: 14 residues. Germline V gives CDR1 LGHNA, CDR2 YNFKEQ. The CDR3 protein is CASSQDDATGELFF. The CDR3 nucleotides read TGTGCCAGCAGCCAAGATGATGCAACCGGGGAGCTGTTTTTT.

V gene TRBV6-1 combines with J gene TRBJ1-6; no definite D call. CDR3 length: 17 amino acids. CDR1 is MNHNS and CDR2 is SASEGT in the germline V gene. V dropped 5 bases and J dropped 0 bases, with 14 bases sitting between them. The CDR3 sequence: CASSPTTRSSYNSPLHF. CDR3 bases: TGTGCCAGCAGTCCGACCACCAGGAGCTCCTATAATTCACCCCTCCACTTT.

This chain joins TRBV7-6 and TRBJ2-7; 13 bases match TRBD2. The germline V gene encodes CDR1 SGHVS and CDR2 FNYEAQ. Trimming cost V 5 bases and J 2 bases; bases outside gene matches: 15. This CDR3 has 19 residues. Written as DNA, the CDR3 is TGTGCCAGCAGCCCCCGACGACTAGCGGGAGGACCTCCAACCTACGAGCAGTACTTC. This sequence encodes CASSPRRLAGGPPTYEQYF.

This clonotype was seen repeatedly, ten times or more. V usage is TRBV3-1 and J usage is TRBJ2-3; D gene ambiguous. Trimming shortened V by 3 bases and J by 2 bases, and 6 bases separated the two germline ends. The length of the CDR3 is 13 residues. Germline CDR1 and CDR2: LGHDT and YNNKEL (reference sequence). The CDR3 loop is CASSQVITDTQYF. DNA of the CDR3: TGTGCCAGCAGCCAGGTTATCACAGATACGCAGTATTTT.

Remarks on this clonotype: A read error is possible here, since a much larger clone lies one base away. CDR3 DNA sequence: TGTGCCAGCAGTTACTCGCCACCCATGAGGTCAACTAATGAAAAACTGTTTTTT. This sequence encodes CASSYSPPMRSTNEKLFF. The chain employs TRBV6-5 and TRBJ1-4; no definite D call. Trimming took off 0 bases at V and 0 bases at J, with 14 bases between the two ends. This CDR3 spans 18 amino acids. Looked up from germline, CDR1 is MNHEY and CDR2 is SVGAGI.

This clonotype was found many times. This chain uses TRBV5-1 with TRBJ1-2, with D maybe TRBD1 (5 bases). The germline V gene encodes CDR1 SGHRS and CDR2 YFSETQ. The CDR3 has 15 residues. The V gene lost 5 bases and the J gene lost 4 bases, with 18 bases spanning the gap. CDR3 protein: CASSKGSGTVYGYTF. CDR3 in DNA: TGCGCCAGCAGTAAGGGCAGCGGGACTGTCTATGGCTACACCTTC.